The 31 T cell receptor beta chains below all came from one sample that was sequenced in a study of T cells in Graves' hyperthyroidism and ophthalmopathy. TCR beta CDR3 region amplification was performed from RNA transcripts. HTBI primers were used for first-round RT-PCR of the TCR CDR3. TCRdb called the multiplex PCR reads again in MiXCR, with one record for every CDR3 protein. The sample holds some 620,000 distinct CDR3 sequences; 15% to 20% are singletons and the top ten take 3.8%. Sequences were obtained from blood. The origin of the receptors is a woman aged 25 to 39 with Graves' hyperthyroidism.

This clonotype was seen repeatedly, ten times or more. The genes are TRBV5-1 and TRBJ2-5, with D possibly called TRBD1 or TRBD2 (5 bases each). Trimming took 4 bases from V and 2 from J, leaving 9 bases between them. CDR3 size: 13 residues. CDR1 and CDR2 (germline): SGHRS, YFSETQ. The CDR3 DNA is TGCGCCAGCAGCAGGGACGTACAAGAGACCCAGTACTTC. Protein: CASSRDVQETQYF.

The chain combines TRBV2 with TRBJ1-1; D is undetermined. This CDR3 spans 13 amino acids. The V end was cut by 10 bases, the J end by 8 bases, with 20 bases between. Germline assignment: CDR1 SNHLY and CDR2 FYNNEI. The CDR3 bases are TGTGCCATCACCTCGACTCTGGGTGGCGAAGCTTTCTTT. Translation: CAITSTLGGEAFF.

Here the CDR3 reads CASSLTYSGNTIYF. In DNA, the CDR3 is TGTGCCAGCAGCCTAACCTACTCTGGAAACACCATATATTTT. The genes are TRBV5-6 and TRBJ1-3, with no clear D. The CDR3 is made up of 14 amino acids. CDR1 and CDR2 from the germline V gene are SGHDT and YYEEEE. Trimming pared 4 bases from V and 0 bases from J, leaving 8 bases between. The full variable domain, in which reference TRBV5-6 and TRBJ1-3 provide the parts outside the CDR3, is DAGVTQSPTHLIKTRGQQVTLRCSPKSGHDTVSWYQQALGQGPQFIFQYYEEEERQRGNFPDRFSGHQFPNYSSELNVNALLLGDSALYLCASSLTYSGNTIYFGEGSWLTVV.

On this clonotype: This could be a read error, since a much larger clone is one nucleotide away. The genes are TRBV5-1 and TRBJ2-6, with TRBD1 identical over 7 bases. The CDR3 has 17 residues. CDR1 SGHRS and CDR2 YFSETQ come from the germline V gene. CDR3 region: CASSLRQGYSGTNVLTF. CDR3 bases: TGCGCCAGCAGCCTACGACAGGGCTACTCTGGGACCAACGTCCTGACTTTC. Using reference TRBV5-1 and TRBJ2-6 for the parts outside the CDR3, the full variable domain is KAGVTQTPRYLIKTRGQQVTLSCSPISGHRSVSWYQQTPGQGLQFLFEYFSETQRNKGNFPGRFSGRQFSNSRSEMNVSTLELGDSALYLCASSLRQGYSGTNVLTFGAGSRLTVL.

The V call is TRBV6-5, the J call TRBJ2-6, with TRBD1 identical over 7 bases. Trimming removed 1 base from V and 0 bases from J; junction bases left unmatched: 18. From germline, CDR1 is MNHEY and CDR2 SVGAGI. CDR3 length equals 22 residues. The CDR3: CASSYFFPTPGQMNSGANVLTF. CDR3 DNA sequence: TGTGCCAGCAGTTACTTCTTCCCGACCCCGGGACAGATGAACTCTGGGGCCAACGTCCTGACTTTC.

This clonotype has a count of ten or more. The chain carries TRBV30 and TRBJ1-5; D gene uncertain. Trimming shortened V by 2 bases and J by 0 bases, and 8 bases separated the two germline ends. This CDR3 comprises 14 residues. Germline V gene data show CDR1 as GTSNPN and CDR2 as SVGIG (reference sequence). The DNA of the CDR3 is TGTGCCTGGAGTTCTAGTGCTAGCAATCAGCCCCAGCATTTT. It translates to CAWSSSASNQPQHF.

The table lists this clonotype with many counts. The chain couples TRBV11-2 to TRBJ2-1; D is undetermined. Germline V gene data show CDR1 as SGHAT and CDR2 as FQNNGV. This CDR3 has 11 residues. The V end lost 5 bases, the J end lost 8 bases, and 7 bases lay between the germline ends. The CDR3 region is CASSAFDEQFF. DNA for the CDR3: TGTGCCAGCAGCGCTTTCGATGAGCAGTTCTTC.

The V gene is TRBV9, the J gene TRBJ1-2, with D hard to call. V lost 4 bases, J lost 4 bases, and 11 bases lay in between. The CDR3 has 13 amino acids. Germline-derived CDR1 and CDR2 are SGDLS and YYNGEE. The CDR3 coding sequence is TGTGCCAGCAGCCCTCCAGGTTCCTATGGCTACACCTTC. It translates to CASSPPGSYGYTF.

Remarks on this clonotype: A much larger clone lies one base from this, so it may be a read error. In DNA, the CDR3 is TGTGCCAGCAGCGTAGAGGGACAGGGCACTGAAGCTTTCTTT. Its translation: CASSVEGQGTEAFF. This chain connects TRBV9 to TRBJ1-1; 9 bases agree with TRBD1. Germline V gene data show CDR1 as SGDLS and CDR2 as YYNGEE. Unmatched junction bases numbered 1, after V lost 0 bases and J lost 4 bases. The CDR3 is 14 residues long.

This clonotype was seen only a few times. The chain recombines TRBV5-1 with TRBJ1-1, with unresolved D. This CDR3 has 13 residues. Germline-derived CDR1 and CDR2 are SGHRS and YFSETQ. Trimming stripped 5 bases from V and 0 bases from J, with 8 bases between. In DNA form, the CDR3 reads TGCGCCAGCAGGTGGACCATGAACACTGAAGCTTTCTTT. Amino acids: CASRWTMNTEAFF.

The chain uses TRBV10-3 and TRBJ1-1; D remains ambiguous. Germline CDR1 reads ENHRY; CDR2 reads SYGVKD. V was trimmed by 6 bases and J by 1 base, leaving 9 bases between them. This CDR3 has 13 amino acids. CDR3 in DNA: TGTGCCATCAGGAGAGACGAGAACACTGAAGCTTTCTTT. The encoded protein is CAIRRDENTEAFF.

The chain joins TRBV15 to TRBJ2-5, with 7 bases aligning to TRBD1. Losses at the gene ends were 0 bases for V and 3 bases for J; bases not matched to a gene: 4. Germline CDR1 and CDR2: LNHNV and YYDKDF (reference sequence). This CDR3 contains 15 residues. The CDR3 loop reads CATSRESTGKETQYF. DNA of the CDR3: TGTGCCACCAGCAGAGAGTCGACAGGGAAAGAGACCCAGTACTTC.

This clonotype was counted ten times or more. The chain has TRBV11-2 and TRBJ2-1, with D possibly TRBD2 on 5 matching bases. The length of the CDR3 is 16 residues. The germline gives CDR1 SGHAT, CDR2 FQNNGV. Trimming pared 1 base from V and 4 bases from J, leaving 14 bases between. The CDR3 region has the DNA TGTGCCAGCAGCTTAGCGGCGAGCGGATGGTACAATGAGCAGTTCTTC. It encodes CASSLAASGWYNEQFF.

CDR3 residues: CASSRQEHRQPQHF. The CDR3 DNA reads as TGTGCCAGCAGTAGACAGGAGCATCGTCAGCCCCAGCATTTT. This chain joins TRBV6-1 and TRBJ1-5; possible D gene TRBD1, 6 bases. The CDR3 length is 14 residues. The germline V and J ends were trimmed by 5 bases and 6 bases, with 14 bases remaining between them. Germline V gene data show CDR1 as MNHNS and CDR2 as SASEGT.

CDR3 sequence: CSALPRGRTYGYTF. CDR3 nucleotide sequence: TGCAGTGCTTTGCCCAGGGGGCGTACCTATGGCTACACCTTC. V usage is TRBV20-1 and J usage is TRBJ1-2; the match to TRBD1 covers 8 bases. The junction had 9 bases not matched to a gene; V was cut back by 5 bases and J by 4 bases. CDR3 length: 14 amino acids. Germline CDR1 and CDR2: DFQATT and SNEGSKA (reference sequence).

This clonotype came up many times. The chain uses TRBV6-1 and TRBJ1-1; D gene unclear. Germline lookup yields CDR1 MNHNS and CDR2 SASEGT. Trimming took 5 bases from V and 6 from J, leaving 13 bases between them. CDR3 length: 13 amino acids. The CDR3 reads CASSRSGFAEAFF. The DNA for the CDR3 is TGTGCCAGCAGTAGGTCCGGGTTCGCTGAAGCTTTCTTT.

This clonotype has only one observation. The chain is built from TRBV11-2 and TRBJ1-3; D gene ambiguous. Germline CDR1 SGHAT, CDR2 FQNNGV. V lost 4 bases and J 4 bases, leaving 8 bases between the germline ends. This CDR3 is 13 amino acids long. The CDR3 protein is CASSWLGGNTIYF. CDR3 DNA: TGTGCCAGCAGCTGGTTAGGGGGAAACACCATATATTTT.

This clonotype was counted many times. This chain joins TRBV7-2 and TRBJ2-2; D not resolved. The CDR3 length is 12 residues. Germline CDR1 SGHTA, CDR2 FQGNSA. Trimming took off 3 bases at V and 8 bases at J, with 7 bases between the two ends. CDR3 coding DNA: TGTGCCAGCAGCTTTTATCAGGGGGAGCTGTTTTTT. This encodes CASSFYQGELFF.

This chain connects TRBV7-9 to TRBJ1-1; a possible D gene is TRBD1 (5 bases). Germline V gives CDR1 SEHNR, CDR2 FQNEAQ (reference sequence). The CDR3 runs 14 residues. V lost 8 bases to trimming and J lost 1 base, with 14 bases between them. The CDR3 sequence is CASRPGVENTEAFF. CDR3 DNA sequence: TGTGCCAGCCGCCCGGGGGTGGAGAACACTGAAGCTTTCTTT.

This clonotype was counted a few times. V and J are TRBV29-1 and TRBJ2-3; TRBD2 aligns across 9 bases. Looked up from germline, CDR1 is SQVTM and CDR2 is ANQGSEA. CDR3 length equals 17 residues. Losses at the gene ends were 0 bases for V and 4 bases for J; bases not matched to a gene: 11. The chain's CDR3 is CSVEEVIAGVLADTQYF. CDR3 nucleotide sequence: TGCAGCGTTGAAGAGGTGATAGCGGGAGTTCTAGCAGATACGCAGTATTTT.

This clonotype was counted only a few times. CDR3 in DNA: TGTGCCAGCAGCGTAGGTGGGGAGGGTGAGCAGTTCTTC. Amino acids: CASSVGGEGEQFF. The chain couples TRBV9 to TRBJ2-1, with 7 bases matching TRBD2. The CDR3 length is 13 residues. After removal of 0 bases from V and 9 bases from J, the junction contained 3 bases not matched to a gene. Germline V gene sequence: CDR1 SGDLS, CDR2 YYNGEE.

The CDR3 loop reads CASSQETRAGGGTQYF. The CDR3 DNA reads TGTGCCAGCAGCCAAGAAACGAGGGCAGGAGGTGGGACCCAGTACTTC. The chain uses TRBV4-2 and TRBJ2-5; D is possibly TRBD2 (5 bases). The length of the CDR3 is 16 residues. In germline, CDR1 is LGHNA, CDR2 YNFKEQ. Trimming removed 0 bases from V and 7 bases from J, with 18 bases in between.

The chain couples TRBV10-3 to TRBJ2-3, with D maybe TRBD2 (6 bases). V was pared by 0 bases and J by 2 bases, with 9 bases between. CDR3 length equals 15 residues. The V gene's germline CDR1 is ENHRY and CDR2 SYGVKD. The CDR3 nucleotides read TGTGCCATCAGTGAGTCGACGGACTACACAGATACGCAGTATTTT. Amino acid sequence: CAISESTDYTDTQYF.

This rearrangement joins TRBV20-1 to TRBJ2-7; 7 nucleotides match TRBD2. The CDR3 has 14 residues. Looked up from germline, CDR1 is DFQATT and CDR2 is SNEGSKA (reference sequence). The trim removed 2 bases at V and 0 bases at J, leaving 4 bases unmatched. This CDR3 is CSARLAGASYEQYF. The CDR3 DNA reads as TGCAGTGCTAGACTCGCGGGAGCCTCCTACGAGCAGTACTTC.

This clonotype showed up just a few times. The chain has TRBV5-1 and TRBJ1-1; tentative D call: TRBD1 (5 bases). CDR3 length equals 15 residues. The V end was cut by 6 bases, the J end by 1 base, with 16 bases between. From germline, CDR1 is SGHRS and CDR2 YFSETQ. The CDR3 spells CASKRDGRTNTEAFF. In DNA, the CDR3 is TGCGCCAGCAAAAGGGACGGAAGGACGAACACTGAAGCTTTCTTT.

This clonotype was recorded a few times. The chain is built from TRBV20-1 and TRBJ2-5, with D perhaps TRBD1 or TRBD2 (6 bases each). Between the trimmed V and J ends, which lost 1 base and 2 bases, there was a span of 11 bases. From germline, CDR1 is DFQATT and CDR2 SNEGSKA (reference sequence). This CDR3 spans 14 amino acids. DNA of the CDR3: TGCAGTGCTAGAGTAGGAGGGGGTCAAGAGACCCAGTACTTC. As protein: CSARVGGGQETQYF.

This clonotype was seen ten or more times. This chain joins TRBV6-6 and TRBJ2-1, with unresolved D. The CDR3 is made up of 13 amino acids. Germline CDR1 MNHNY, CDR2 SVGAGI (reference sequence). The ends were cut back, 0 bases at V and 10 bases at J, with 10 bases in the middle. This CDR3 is CASSYSRFGEQFF. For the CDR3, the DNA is TGTGCCAGCAGTTACTCGCGGTTTGGGGAGCAGTTCTTC.

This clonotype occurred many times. The CDR3 DNA follows: TGTGCCAGCAGGGGGGGCAGCAAGTACGAGCAGTACTTC. Translated, it gives CASRGGSKYEQYF. V gene TRBV12-3 or TRBV12-4 combines with J gene TRBJ2-7; D tentatively fits TRBD1 or TRBD2 (6 bases each). This CDR3 has 13 residues. Trimming shortened V by 6 bases and J by 4 bases, and 13 bases separated the two germline ends.

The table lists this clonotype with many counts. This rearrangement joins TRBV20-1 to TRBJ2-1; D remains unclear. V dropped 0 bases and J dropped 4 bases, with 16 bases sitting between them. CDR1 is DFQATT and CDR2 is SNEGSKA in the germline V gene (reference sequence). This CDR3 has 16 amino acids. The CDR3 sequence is CSARDLNLPPYNEQFF. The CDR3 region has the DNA TGCAGTGCTAGAGATCTCAACCTGCCCCCGTACAATGAGCAGTTCTTC.

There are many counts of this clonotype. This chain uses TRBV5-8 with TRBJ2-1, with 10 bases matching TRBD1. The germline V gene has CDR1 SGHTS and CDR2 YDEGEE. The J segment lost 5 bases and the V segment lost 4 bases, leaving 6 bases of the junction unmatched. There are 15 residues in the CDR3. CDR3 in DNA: TGTGCCAGCAGCCCCGGGACAGGGGAGCACAATGAGCAGTTCTTC. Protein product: CASSPGTGEHNEQFF.

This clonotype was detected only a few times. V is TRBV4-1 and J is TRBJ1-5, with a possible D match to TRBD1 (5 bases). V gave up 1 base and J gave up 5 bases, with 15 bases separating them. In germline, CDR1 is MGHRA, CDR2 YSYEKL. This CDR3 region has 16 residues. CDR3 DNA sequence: TGCGCCAGCAGCCAAGCTCTAGGGGACGGGTATCAGCCCCAGCATTTT. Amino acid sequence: CASSQALGDGYQPQHF.